This TCR beta chain emerged from a study of cytomegalovirus exposure and HLA in healthy donors. Study observations and caveats: Being productive about 87% or about 30% of the time was typical of most TCR beta V segments in an earlier analysis.

About this clone: Its matching antigen is unknown.

The PCR made use of 60 Vbeta and 13 Jbeta primers. Sequencing was performed with immunoSEQ multiplex PCR; in TCRdb, only in-frame clones are kept and a portion is missing. The sample contains 150,000 or so clones, roughly 80% of which appear only once. The V and J ends lost 7 bases and 1 base respectively, with 19 bases between them. The CDR3 spans 16 residues. CDR1 LNHDA and CDR2 SQIVND come from the germline V gene (reference sequence). This chain uses TRBV19 with TRBJ1-1, with a tentative D call TRBD1 (5 bases). The material sequenced was PBMCs. The TCR sequence derives from a man younger than 35 in good health and CMV-seropositive. This chain's CDR3 is CASTAGRDYRNTEAFF. CDR3 nucleotide sequence: TGTGCCAGTACGGCCGGGAGGGACTACCGGAACACTGAAGCTTTCTTT. Supplemented by reference TRBV19 and TRBJ1-1, the full variable domain reads DGGITQSPKYLFRKEGQNVTLSCEQNLNHDAMYWYRQDPGQGLRLIYYSQIVNDFQKGDIAEGYSVSREKKESFPLTVTSAQKNPTAFYLCASTAGRDYRNTEAFFGQGTRLTVV.